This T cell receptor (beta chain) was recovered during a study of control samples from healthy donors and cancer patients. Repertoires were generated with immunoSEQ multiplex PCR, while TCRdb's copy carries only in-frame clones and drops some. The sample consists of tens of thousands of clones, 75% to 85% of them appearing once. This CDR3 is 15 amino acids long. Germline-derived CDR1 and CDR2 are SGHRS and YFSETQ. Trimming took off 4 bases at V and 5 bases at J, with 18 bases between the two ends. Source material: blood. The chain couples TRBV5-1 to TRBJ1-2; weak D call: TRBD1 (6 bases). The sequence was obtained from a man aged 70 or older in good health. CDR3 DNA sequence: TGCGCCAGCAGCCGGCGGGGGGGCGCAAGATATGGCTACACCTTC. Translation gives CASSRRGGARYGYTF.